Reported below is one T cell receptor beta chain. This CDR3 has 13 residues. Unmatched junction bases numbered 6, after V lost 7 bases and J lost 5 bases. In germline, CDR1 is MNHNS, CDR2 SASEGT. This sample was included in a study of patients and donors after allogeneic stem cell transplantation. TCRdb analysed the RT-PCR reads with MiXCR anew, one entry per CDR3 protein. The repertoire holds some 880,000 distinct CDR3 sequences, with around 17% as singletons. This chain uses TRBV6-1 with TRBJ1-2; TRBD1 matches at 8 bases. This receptor was obtained from a human donor who was either an allogeneic HSCT recipient or a stem cell or donor lymphocyte infusion donor (not recorded which). It is not recorded whose cells these are; they may come from a transplant donor. Material for sequencing was blood, either unsorted or a sorted T cell fraction (not recorded which). The CDR3 bases are TGTGCCAGCATTAGGGACAGGTTTTATGGCTACACCTTC. As protein: CASIRDRFYGYTF.